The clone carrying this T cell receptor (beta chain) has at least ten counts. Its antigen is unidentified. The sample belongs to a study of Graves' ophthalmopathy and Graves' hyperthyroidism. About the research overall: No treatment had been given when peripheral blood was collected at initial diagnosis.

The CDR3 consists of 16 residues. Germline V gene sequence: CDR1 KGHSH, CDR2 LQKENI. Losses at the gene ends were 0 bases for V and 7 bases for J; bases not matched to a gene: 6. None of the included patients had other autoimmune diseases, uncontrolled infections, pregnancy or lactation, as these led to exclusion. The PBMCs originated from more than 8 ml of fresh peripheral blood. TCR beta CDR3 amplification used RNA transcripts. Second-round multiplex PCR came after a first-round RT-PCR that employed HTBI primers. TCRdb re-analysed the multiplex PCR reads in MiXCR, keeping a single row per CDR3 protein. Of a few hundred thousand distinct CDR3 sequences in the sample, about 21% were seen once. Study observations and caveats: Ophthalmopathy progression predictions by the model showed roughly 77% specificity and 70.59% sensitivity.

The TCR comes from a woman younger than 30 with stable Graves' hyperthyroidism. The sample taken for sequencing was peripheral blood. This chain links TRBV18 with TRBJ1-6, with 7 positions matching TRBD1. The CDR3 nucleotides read TGTGCCAGCTCACCACCGGCAGGGGGTGACAATTCACCCCTCCACTTT. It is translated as CASSPPAGGDNSPLHF.